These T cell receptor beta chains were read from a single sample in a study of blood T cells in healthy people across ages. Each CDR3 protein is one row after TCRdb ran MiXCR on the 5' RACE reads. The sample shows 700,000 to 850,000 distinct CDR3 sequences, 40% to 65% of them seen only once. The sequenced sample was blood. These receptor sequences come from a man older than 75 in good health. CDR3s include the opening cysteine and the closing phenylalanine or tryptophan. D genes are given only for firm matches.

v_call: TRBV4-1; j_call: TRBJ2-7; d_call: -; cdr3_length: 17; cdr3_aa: CASSQSGLAGDTYEQYF
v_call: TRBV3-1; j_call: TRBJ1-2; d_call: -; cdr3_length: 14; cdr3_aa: CASSQLDRRGGYTF
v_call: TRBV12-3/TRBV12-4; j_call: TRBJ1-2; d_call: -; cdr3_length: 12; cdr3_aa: CASSPTRNGYTF
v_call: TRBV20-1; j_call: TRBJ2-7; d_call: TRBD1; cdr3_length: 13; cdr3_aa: CSAPPGGVYEQYF
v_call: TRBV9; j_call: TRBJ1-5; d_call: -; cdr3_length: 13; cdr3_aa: CASSVSPGQPQHF
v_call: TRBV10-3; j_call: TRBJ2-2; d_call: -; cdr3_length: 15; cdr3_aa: CAISESTRVVGELFF
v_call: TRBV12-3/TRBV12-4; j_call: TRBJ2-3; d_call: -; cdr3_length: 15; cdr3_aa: CASSPNRVRHRYAYF
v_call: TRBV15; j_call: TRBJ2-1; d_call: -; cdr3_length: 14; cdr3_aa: CATSRMGNYNEQFF
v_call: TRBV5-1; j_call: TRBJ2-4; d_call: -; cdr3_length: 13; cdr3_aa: CASSLAGQSEQYF
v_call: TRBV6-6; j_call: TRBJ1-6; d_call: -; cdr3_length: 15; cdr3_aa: CASCRGRGENSPLHF
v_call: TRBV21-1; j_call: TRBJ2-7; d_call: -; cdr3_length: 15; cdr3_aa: CASSKAAGVGYEQYF
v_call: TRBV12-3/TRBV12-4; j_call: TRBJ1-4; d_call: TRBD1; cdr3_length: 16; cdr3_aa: CASSFQTGGANEKLFF
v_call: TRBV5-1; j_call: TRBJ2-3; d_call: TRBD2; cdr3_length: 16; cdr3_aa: CASSLAGRASTDTQYF
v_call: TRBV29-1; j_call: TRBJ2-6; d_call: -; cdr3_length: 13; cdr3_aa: CSVEGSGANVLTF
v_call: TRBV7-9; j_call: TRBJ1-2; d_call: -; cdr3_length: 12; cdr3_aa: CASSKDGYGYTF
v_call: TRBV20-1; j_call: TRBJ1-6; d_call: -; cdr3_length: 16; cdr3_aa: CSAREAARLANSPLHF
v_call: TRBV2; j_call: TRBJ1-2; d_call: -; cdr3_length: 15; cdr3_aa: CASSDLSAGGYGYTF
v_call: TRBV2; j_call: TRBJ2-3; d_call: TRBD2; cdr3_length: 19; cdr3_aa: CASGRPTSGRARNTDTQYF
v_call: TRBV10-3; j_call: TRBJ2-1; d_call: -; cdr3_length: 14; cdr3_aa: CATRGPFVDNEQFF
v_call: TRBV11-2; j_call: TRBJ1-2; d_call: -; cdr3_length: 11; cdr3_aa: CASSFGFPLTF
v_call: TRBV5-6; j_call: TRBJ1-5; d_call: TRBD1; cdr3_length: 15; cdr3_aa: CASSLGAGGGQPQHF
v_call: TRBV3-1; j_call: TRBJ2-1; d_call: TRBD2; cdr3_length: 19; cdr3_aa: CASSQEALAGGPPYNEQFF
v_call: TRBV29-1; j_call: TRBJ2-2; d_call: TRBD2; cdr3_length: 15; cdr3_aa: CSVLGLAGSTGELFF
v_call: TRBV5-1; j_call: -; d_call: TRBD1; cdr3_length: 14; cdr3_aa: CASSPGQGCYEQYF
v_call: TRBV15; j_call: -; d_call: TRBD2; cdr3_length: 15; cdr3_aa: CATSRATSGSETQYF
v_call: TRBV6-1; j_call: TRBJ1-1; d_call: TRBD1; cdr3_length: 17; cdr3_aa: CASSEAQGAGRNTEAFF
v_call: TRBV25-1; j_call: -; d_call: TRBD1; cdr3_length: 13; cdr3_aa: CASSVTGTCEQYF
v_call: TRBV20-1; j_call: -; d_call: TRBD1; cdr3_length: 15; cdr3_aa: CSARDNTGAAYEQYF
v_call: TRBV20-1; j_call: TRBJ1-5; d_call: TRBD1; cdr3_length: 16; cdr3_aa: CSARGDRGSGNQPQHF
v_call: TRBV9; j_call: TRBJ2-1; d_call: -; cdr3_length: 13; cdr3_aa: CASSASLLGEQFF
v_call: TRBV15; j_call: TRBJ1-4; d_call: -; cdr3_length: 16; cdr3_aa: CATAGLGAATNEKLFF
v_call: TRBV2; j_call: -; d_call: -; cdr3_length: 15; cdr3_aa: CASSEGRVLPNEQYF
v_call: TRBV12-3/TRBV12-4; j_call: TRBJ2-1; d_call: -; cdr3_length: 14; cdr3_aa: CASIPGSSYNEQFF
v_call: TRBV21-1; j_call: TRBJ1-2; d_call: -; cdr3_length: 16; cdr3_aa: CASSIYPGQGGEGYTF
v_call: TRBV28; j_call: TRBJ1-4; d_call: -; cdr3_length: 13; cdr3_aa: CATLARPNEKLFF
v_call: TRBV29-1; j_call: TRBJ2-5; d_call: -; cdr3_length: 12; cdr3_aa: CSGVWGEETQYF
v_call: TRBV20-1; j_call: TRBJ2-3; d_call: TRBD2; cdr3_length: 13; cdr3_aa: CSARTSGTDTQYF
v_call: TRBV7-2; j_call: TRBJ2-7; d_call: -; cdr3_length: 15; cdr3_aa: CASSPLTQGTAEQYF
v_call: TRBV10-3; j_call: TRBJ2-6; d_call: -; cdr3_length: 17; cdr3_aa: CAIRNSGSGSGANVLTF
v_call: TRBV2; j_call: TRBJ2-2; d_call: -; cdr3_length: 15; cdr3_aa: CASTPTSTNTGELFF
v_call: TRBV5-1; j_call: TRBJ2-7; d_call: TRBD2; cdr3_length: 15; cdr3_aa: CASSSGTSGTGEQYF
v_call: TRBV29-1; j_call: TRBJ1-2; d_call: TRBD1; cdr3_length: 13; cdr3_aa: CSVYPGQGQGYTF
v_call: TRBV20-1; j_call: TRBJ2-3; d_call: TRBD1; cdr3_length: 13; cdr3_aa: CSPHRGSSDTQYF
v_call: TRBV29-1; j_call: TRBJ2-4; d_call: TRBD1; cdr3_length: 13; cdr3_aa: CSVGQGAGSIQYF
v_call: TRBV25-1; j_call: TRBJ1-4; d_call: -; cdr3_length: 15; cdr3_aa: CASSDMGISKGKLFF
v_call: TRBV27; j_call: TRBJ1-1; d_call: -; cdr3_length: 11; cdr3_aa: CASSFNNEAFF
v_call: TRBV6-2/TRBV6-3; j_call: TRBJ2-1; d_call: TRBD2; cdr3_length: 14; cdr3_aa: CASRPVAGGNEQFF
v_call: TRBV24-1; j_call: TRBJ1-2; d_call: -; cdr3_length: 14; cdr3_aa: CATSDPGRNYGYTF